This TCR beta chain is from a study of regulatory T cells in long-lasting Graves disease. Findings and caveats of the study: Patients whose Graves' disease persisted exhibited lower TCR diversity than those newly diagnosed.

As for this clonotype: Antigen: not known.

The CDR3 has 13 amino acids. Trimming cost V 8 bases and J 6 bases; bases outside gene matches: 7. Time point of the sample: newly diagnosed GD, antithyroid drugs for less than 3 months. Scientists built the TCR library using RNA that was extracted from PBMCs. The patients were enrolled through endocrinology in Xi'an, China. Construction of TCR beta libraries relied on iRepertoire HTBI primers and on Arm-PCR targeting CDR3 regions. TCRdb recomputed calls from the multiplex PCR reads with MiXCR, one row per CDR3 protein. The data show 350,000 to 500,000 distinct CDR3 sequences, with around 15% seen just once and about 15% held by the top ten. These records were also assigned to another study, of T cells in Graves' hyperthyroidism and ophthalmopathy. That report adds: RT-PCR in the first round (using the HTBI primer set) targeted the TCR CDR3.

The input for sequencing was peripheral blood mononuclear cells (PBMCs), taken at new diagnosis, from a patient treated with antithyroid drugs. The chain couples TRBV12-3 or TRBV12-4 to TRBJ1-5, with TRBD1 matching 7 bases. This receptor was identified in a woman in her 50s with Graves disease. CDR3 sequence (DNA): TGTGCCAGCTGGGCAGGGGGTATTCAGCCCCAGCATTTT. It codes for CASWAGGIQPQHF.